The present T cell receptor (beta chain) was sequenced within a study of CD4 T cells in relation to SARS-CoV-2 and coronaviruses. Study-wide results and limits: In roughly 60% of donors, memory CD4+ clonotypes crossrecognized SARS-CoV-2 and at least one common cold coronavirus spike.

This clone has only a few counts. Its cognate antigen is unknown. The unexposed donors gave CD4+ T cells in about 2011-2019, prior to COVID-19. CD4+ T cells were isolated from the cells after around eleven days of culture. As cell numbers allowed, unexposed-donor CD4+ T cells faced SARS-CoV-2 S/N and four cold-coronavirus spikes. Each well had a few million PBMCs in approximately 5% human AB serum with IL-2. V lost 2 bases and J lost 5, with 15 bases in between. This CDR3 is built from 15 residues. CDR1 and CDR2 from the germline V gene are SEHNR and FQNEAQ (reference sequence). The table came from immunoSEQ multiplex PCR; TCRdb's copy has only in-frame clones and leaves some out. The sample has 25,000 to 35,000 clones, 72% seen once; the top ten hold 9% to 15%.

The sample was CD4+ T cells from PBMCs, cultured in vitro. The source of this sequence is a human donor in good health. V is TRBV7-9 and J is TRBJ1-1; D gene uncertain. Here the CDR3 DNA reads TGTGCCAGCAGCTTACAAGATTTAGGGTTGACTGAAGCTTTCTTT. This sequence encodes CASSLQDLGLTEAFF. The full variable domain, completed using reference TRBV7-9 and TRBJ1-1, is DTGVSQNPRHKITKRGQNVTFRCDPISEHNRLYWYRQTLGQGPEFLTYFQNEAQLEKSRLLSDRFSAERPKGSFSTLEIQRTEQGDSAMYLCASSLQDLGLTEAFFGQGTRLTVV.